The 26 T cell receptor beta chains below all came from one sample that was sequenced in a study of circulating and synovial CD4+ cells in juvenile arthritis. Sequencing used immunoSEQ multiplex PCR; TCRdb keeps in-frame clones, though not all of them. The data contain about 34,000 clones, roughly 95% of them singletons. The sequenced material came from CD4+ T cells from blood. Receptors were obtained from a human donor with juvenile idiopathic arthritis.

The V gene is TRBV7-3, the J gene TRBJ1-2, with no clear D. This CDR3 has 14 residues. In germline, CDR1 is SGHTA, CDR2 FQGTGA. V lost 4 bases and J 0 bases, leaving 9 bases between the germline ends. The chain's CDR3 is CASSSGRANYGYTF. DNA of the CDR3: TGTGCCAGCAGCTCGGGGAGGGCTAACTATGGCTACACCTTC.

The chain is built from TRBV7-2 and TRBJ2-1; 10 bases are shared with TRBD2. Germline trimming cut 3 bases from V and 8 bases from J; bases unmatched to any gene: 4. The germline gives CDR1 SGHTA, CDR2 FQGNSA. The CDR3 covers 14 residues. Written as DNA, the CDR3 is TGTGCCAGCAGCTTTCGAGCGGGGGGGCATGAGCAGTTCTTC. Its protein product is CASSFRAGGHEQFF.

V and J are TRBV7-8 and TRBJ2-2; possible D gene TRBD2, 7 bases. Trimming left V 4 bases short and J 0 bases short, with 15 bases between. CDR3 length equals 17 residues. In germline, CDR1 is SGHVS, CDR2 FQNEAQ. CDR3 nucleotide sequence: TGTGCCAGCAGCTCTCAGGGAGGGGGACCGAACACCGGGGAGCTGTTTTTT. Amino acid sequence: CASSSQGGGPNTGELFF.

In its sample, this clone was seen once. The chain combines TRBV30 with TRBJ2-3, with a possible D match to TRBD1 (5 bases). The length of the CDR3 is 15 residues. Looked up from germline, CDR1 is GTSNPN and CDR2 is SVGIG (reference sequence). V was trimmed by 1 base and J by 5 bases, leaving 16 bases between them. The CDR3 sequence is CAWSGGLRPGDTQYF. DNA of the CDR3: TGTGCCTGGAGTGGGGGCCTACGTCCTGGAGATACGCAGTATTTT.

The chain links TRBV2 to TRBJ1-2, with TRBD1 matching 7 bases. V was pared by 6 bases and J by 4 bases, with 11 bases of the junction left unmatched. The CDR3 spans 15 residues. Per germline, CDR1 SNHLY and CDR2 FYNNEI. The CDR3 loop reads CASREEGASGYGYTF. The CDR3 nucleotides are TGTGCCAGCAGGGAGGAGGGGGCGTCCGGCTATGGCTACACCTTC.

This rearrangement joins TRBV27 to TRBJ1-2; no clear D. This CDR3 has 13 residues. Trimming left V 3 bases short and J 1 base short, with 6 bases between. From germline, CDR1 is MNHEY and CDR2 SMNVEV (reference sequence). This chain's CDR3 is CASSLNINYGYTF. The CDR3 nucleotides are TGTGCCAGCAGTTTGAACATTAACTATGGCTACACCTTC.

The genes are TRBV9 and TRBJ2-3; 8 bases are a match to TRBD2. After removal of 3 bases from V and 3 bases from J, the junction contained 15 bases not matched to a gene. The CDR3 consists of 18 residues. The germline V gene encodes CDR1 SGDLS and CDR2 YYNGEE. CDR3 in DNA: TGTGCCAGCAGCGGAGTGGGAGGAAGACTAGCGAAAACAGATACGCAGTATTTT. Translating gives CASSGVGGRLAKTDTQYF.

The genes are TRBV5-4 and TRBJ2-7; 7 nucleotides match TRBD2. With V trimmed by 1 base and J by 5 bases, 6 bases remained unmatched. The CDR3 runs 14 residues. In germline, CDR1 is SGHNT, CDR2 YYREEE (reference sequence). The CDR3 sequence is CASSLRRERNEQYF. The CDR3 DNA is TGTGCCAGCAGCTTGCGGCGGGAGCGTAACGAGCAGTACTTC.

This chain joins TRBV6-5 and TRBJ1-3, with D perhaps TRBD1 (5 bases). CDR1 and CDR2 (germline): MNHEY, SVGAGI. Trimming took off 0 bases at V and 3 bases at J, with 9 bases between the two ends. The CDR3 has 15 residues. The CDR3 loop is CASSYSKGLGNTIYF. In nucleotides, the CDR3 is TGTGCCAGCAGTTACTCGAAGGGGCTTGGAAACACCATATATTTT.

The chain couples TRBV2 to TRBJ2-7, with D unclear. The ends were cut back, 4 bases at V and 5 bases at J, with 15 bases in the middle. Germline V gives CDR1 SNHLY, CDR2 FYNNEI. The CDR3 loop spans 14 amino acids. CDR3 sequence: CASSARPTSDEQYF. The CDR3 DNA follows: TGTGCCAGCAGTGCCCGCCCCACCTCGGACGAGCAGTACTTC. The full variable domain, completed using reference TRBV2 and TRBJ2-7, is EPEVTQTPSHQVTQMGQEVILRCVPISNHLYFYWYRQILGQKVEFLVSFYNNEISEKSEIFDDQFSVERPDGSNFTLKIRSTKLEDSAMYFCASSARPTSDEQYFGPGTRLTVT.

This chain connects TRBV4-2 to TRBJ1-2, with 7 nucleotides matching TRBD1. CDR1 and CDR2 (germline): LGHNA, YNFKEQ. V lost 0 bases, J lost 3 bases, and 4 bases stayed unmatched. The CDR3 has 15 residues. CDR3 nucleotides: TGTGCCAGCAGCCAAGATCCCACAGGGGACTATGGCTACACCTTC. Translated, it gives CASSQDPTGDYGYTF.

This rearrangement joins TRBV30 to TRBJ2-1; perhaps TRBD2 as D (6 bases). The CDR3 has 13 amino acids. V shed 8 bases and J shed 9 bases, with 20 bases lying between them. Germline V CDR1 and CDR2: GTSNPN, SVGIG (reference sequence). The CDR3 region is CARGRPGFVEQFF. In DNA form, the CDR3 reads TGTGCCCGGGGGAGACCGGGTTTCGTTGAGCAGTTCTTC.

The CDR3 bases are TGTGCCAGCAGCTTATGGGGGACAGGGGGGCAAGAGACCCAGTACTTC. This sequence encodes CASSLWGTGGQETQYF. The chain carries TRBV7-2 and TRBJ2-5, with 11 bases lining up with TRBD1. Trimming removed 2 bases from V and 2 bases from J; junction bases left unmatched: 4. CDR1 is SGHTA and CDR2 is FQGNSA in the germline V gene. The CDR3 loop spans 16 amino acids.

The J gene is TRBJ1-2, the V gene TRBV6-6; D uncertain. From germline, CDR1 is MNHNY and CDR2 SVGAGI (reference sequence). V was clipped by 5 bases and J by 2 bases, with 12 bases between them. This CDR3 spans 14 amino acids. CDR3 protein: CASSTLGGNYGYTF. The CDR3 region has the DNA TGTGCCAGCAGTACTCTCGGAGGGAACTATGGCTACACCTTC.

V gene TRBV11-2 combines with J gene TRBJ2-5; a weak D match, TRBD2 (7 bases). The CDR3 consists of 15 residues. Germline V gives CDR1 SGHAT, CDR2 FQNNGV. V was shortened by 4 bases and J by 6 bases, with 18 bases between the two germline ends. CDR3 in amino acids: CASSSPWEGGKTQYF. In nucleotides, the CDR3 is TGTGCCAGCAGCTCACCCTGGGAGGGGGGAAAGACCCAGTACTTC.

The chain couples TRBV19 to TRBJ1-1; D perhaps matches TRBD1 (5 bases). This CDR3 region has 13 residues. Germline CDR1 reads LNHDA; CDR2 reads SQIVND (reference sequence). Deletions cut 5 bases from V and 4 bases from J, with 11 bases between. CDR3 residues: CASSAPGGTEAFF. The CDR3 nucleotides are TGTGCCAGTAGTGCCCCGGGGGGCACTGAAGCTTTCTTT.

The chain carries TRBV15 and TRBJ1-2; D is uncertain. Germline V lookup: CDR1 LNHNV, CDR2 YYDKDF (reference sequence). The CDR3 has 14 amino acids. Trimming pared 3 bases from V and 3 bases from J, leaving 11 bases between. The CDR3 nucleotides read TGTGCCACCAGCAGTATTTGGGGAGACTATGGCTACACCTTC. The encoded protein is CATSSIWGDYGYTF.

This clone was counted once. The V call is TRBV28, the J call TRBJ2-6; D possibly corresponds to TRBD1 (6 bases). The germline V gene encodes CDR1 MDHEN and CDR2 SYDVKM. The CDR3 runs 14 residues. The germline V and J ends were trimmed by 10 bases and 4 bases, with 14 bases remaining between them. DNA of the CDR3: TGTGCCATAAAAGGGGGTGCCGGGGCCAACGTCCTGACTTTC. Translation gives CAIKGGAGANVLTF.

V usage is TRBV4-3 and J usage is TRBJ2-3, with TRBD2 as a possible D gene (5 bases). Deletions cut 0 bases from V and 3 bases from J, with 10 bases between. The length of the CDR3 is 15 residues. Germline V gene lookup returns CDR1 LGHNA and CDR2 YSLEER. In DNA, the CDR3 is TGCGCCAGCAGCCAAGATTCTTCGGGGACAGATACGCAGTATTTT. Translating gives CASSQDSSGTDTQYF.

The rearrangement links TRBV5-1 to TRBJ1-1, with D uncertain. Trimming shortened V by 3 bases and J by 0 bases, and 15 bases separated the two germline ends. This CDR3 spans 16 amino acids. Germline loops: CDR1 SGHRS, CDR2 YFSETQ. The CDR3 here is CASSYPSKEVNTEAFF. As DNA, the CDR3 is TGCGCCAGCAGCTACCCCTCGAAGGAGGTGAACACTGAAGCTTTCTTT. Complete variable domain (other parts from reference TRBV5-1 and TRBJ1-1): KAGVTQTPRYLIKTRGQQVTLSCSPISGHRSVSWYQQTPGQGLQFLFEYFSETQRNKGNFPGRFSGRQFSNSRSEMNVSTLELGDSALYLCASSYPSKEVNTEAFFGQGTRLTVV.

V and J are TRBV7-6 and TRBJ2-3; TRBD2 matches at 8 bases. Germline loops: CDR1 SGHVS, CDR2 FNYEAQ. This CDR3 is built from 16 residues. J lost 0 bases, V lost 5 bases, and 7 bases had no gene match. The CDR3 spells CASSPQAGASTDTQYF. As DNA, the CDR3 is TGTGCCAGCAGCCCACAAGCGGGGGCCAGCACAGATACGCAGTATTTT.

DNA of the CDR3: TGTGCCAGCAGTTCTTGGACTAGCGGGAGAGGAATAGAGACCCAGTACTTC. Translating it yields CASSSWTSGRGIETQYF. The chain couples TRBV28 to TRBJ2-5, with 13 bases lining up with TRBD2. V was pared by 4 bases and J by 4 bases, with 9 bases of the junction left unmatched. CDR1 and CDR2 (germline): MDHEN, SYDVKM. This CDR3 comprises 17 residues. The full variable domain, its missing parts supplied by reference TRBV28 and TRBJ2-5, is DVKVTQSSRYLVKRTGEKVFLECVQDMDHENMFWYRQDPGLGLRLIYFSYDVKMKEKGDIPEGYSVSREKKERFSLILESASTNQTSMYLCASSSWTSGRGIETQYFGPGTRLLVL.

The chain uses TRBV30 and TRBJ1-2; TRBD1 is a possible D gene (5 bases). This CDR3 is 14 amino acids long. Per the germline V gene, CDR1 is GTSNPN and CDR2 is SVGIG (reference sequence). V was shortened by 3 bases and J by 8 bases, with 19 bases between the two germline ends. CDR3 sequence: CAWSRTLGARGYTF. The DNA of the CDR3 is TGTGCCTGGAGCCGTACCCTAGGGGCCAGAGGCTACACCTTC. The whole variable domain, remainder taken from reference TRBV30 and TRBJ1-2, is SQTIHQWPATLVQPVGSPLSLECTVEGTSNPNLYWYRQAAGRGLQLLFYSVGIGQISSEVPQNLSASRPQDRQFILSSKKLLLSDSGFYLCAWSRTLGARGYTFGSGTRLTVV.

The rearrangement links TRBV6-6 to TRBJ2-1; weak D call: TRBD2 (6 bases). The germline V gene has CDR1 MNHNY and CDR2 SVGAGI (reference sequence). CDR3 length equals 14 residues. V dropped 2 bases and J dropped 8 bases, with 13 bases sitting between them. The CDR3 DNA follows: TGTGCCAGCAGTTACCGGGGCGGGGTGGATGAGCAGTTCTTC. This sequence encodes CASSYRGGVDEQFF.

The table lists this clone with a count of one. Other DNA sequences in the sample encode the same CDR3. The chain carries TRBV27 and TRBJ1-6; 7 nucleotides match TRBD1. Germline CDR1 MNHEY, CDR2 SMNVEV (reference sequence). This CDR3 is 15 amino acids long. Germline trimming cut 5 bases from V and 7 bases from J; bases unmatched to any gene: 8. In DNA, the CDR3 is TGTGCCAGCAGTCCGGGGACAGAAGTAAATTCACCCCTCCACTTT. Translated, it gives CASSPGTEVNSPLHF.

The CDR3 DNA reads TGCGCCAGCAGCGCGGGCACCGGGACAGGGAGTATTTACGAGCAGTACTTC. Translated, it gives CASSAGTGTGSIYEQYF. J is TRBJ2-7 and V is TRBV5-1, with 9 nucleotides matching TRBD1. The V gene end was trimmed by 4 bases and the J gene end by 4 bases; junction bases not matched to a gene: 15. Germline CDR1 and CDR2: SGHRS and YFSETQ. The CDR3 has 17 amino acids.